This TCR beta chain was recorded in a study of cytomegalovirus exposure and HLA in healthy donors. General study results and limits: According to a subsequent analysis, TCR clusters identified in the first cohort showed a tendency to co-occur across the roughly 120 validation repertoires.

Germline loops: CDR1 ENHRY, CDR2 SYGVKD. Trimming removed 2 bases at V and 5 bases at J, with 15 bases between. CDR3 length equals 15 residues. A note on this clone: Its antigen is not identified.

Assay: immunoSEQ multiplex PCR; the TCRdb copy retains only in-frame clones and omits some. The table includes a few hundred thousand clones, roughly nine tenths detected once. This receptor was obtained from a man between 18 and 35 years old in good health and CMV-seropositive. Input material: PBMCs. The chain combines TRBV10-3 with TRBJ1-2; no clear D. The CDR3 spells CAISEVGAASYGYTF. As DNA, the CDR3 is TGTGCCATCAGTGAGGTAGGCGCGGCATCTTATGGCTACACCTTC.